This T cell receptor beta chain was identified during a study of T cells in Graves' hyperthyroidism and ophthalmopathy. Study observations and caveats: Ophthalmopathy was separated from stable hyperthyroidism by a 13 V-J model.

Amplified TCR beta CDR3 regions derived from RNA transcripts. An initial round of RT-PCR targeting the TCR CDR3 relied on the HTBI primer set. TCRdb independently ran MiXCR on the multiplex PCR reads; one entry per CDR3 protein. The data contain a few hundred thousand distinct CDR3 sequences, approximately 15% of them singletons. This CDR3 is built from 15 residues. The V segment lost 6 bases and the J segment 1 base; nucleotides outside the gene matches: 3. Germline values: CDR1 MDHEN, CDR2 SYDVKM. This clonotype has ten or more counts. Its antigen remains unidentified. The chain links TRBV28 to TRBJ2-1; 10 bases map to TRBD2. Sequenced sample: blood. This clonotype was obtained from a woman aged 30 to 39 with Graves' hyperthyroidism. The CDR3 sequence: CASRPLAGSYNEQFF. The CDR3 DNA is TGTGCCAGCAGACCACTAGCGGGATCCTACAATGAGCAGTTCTTC. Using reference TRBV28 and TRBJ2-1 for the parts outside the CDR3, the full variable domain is DVKVTQSSRYLVKRTGEKVFLECVQDMDHENMFWYRQDPGLGLRLIYFSYDVKMKEKGDIPEGYSVSREKKERFSLILESASTNQTSMYLCASRPLAGSYNEQFFGPGTRLTVL.